The rows below give T cell receptor beta chains drawn from one sample of a study of blood T cell repertoires in COVID-19. Repertoires were generated with immunoSEQ multiplex PCR, while TCRdb's copy carries only in-frame clones and drops some. This table has about 200,000 clones, roughly four fifths appearing once. Sequences were obtained from peripheral blood. The source of these receptors is a woman in her forties with acute or convalescent COVID-19. CDR3s include the opening cysteine and the closing phenylalanine or tryptophan. A row's size may be missing; if present it is once, few, many or a size class.

j_gene,v_gene,abundance,CDR3aa
TRBJ1-5,TRBV19,-,CASSPGGEGGNQPQHF
TRBJ2-7,TRBV12-3/TRBV12-4,-,CASSFLDSSEQYF
TRBJ1-1,TRBV29-1,-,CSVRTGMNTEAFF
TRBJ1-6,TRBV7-6,-,CASSLARGSNSPLHF
TRBJ1-2,TRBV7-2,-,CASSRGGPYGYTF
TRBJ2-7,TRBV19,-,CASSIARGEQYF
TRBJ2-3,TRBV6-5,-,CASRAPGQADTQYF
TRBJ1-1,TRBV24-1,-,CATRRPLTGAGDTEAFF
TRBJ2-7,TRBV5-1,few,CASSLARGGIYEQYF
TRBJ1-2,TRBV7-9,-,CASSLRQGAYDYGYTF
TRBJ2-3,TRBV28,-,CASRPGGGSDTQYF
TRBJ2-3,TRBV19,-,CASSLYRGAGDTDTQYF
TRBJ2-3,TRBV4-3,-,CASSQDGTGGGTDTQYF
TRBJ1-6,TRBV20-1,-,CSASPPGDSPLHF
TRBJ1-3,TRBV11-2,-,CASSPRGPGNTIYF
TRBJ2-6,TRBV20-1,-,CSASSYSGANVLTF
TRBJ1-5,TRBV6-2/TRBV6-3,few,CASSRDREVQPQHF
TRBJ1-1,TRBV3-1/TRBV3-2,-,CASSRRVVNTEAFF
TRBJ1-2,TRBV19,-,CASRPATGDYGYTF
TRBJ2-1,TRBV24-1,-,CATGGGRTYNEQFF
TRBJ1-1,TRBV30,once,CAWTLPGVNTEAFF
TRBJ2-3,TRBV6-5,-,CASSYSLPRDTQYF
TRBJ1-1,TRBV27,-,CASAQGNTEAFF
TRBJ2-1,TRBV27,-,CASSLSSGRSYNEQFF
TRBJ2-2,TRBV10-1,-,CATKGGYTGELFF
TRBJ1-6,TRBV18,-,CASSPGGQGGYNSPLHF
TRBJ1-1,TRBV18,few,CASSPRQGGNTEAFF
TRBJ2-1,TRBV3-1/TRBV3-2,-,CASSPLGGYNEQFF
TRBJ2-1,TRBV11-2,-,CASSSPSGRDTEQFF
TRBJ1-3,TRBV6-5,-,CASDTGRSSGNTIYF
TRBJ2-7,TRBV7-9,-,CASAPARTYYEQYF
TRBJ2-7,TRBV9,once,CASSRTGVSYEQYF
TRBJ2-3,TRBV19,once,CASSIQQGPTDTQYF
TRBJ2-1,TRBV9,-,CASSPPREKGNEQFF
TRBJ2-3,TRBV27,-,CASSSIPSALGDTQYF
TRBJ2-3,TRBV15,-,CATSRGEIPTDTQYF
TRBJ2-1,TRBV7-3,-,CASSLTASYNEQFF
TRBJ1-1,TRBV7-9,-,CASSGALNTEAFF
TRBJ1-1,TRBV19,-,CASSIRGQGTEAFF